This TCR beta chain was recorded in a study of glioma-infiltrating T cells after dendritic cell vaccination. For the study at large: Monocyte-derived dendritic cells, cultured approximately 7 days with IL-4 and GM-CSF, were pulsed with autologous tumor lysate.

Trimming stripped 8 bases from V and 7 bases from J, with 19 bases between. Germline V gene data show CDR1 as SGHRS and CDR2 as YFSETQ. The CDR3 runs to 14 residues. Time point: after dendritic cell vaccination, including at tumor progression/relapse. All glioblastoma patients lacked an isocitrate dehydrogenase mutation. Primers: 60 V beta forward and 13 J beta reverse. Profiling relied on immunoSEQ multiplex PCR, and the TCRdb table lists in-frame clones only, not all of them. The sample carries roughly 100,000 clones, around 90% recorded once. The receptor was isolated from a human donor with glioblastoma. The sequencing here drew on blood, taken after dendritic cell vaccination. The chain couples TRBV5-1 to TRBJ2-1, with D possibly being TRBD2 (5 bases). CDR3 coding DNA: TGCGCCAGTTCAGCGGATATCGGTAGAAATGAGCAGTTCTTC. Protein product: CASSADIGRNEQFF.